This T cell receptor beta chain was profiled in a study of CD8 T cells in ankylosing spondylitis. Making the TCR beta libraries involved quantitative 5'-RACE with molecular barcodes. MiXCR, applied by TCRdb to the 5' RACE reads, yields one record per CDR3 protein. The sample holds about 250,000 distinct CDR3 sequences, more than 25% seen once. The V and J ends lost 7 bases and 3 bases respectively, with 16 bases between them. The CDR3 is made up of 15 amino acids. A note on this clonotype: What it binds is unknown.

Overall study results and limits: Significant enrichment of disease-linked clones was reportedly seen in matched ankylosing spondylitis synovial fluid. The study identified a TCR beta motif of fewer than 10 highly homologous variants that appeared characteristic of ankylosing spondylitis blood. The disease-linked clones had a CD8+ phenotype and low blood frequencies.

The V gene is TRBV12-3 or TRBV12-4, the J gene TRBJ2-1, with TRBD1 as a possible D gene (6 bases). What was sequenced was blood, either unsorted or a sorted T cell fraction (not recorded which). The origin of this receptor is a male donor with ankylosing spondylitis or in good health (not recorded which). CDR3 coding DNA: TGTGCCAGCAACGCCGTGGGGGCCTACTACAATGAGCAGTTCTTC. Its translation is CASNAVGAYYNEQFF.